The present entry profiles one T cell receptor beta chain with its context. These data originate in a study of blood T cell repertoires in COVID-19. Study-level background: Sites across the United States, Italy and Spain contributed samples from acute and convalescent COVID-19.

The CDR3 sequence is 13 residues long. The germline V gene has CDR1 MNHEY and CDR2 SVGAGI. Trimming cost V 5 bases and J 4 bases, with 9 bases left between them. The assay was immunoSEQ multiplex PCR, and TCRdb's table has in-frame clones only and misses some. This sample has approximately 44,000 clones, with roughly 79% found just once. The V and J genes are TRBV6-5 and TRBJ1-5; D is ambiguous. The TCR originated in a woman older than 75 with acute or convalescent COVID-19. The sequenced material came from peripheral blood. CDR3 sequence reads: CASSPGGNQPQHF. The DNA for the CDR3 is TGTGCCAGCAGTCCTGGAGGGAATCAGCCCCAGCATTTT.